The 21 T cell receptor beta chains below come from one sample, sequenced in a study of shared clonotypes between healthy human individuals. Produced via immunoSEQ multiplex PCR; TCRdb's table is partial and in-frame only. The data contain over a million clones, about 84% of them singletons. Sequencing used memory CD4+ T cells from PBMCs. Indicated subset: CD45RA-negative fraction. The receptors shown here come from a young man in good health. Some clones in this sample may be carry-over from other donors' samples.

This clone was seen more than once but under ten times. CDR3 amino acids: CASSPPGRQLDTQYF. CDR3 sequence (DNA): TGTGCCAGCTCACCACCTGGCAGGCAGCTAGATACGCAGTATTTT. V usage is TRBV18 and J usage is TRBJ2-3; D uncertain. V lost 0 bases and J lost 5, with 12 bases in between. The CDR3 extends over 15 amino acids. Looked up from germline, CDR1 is KGHSH and CDR2 is LQKENI.

V gene TRBV5-1 combines with J gene TRBJ2-7; D might be TRBD1 or TRBD2, each matching 5 bases. Trimming took off 0 bases at V and 6 bases at J, with 19 bases between the two ends. The V gene's germline CDR1 is SGHRS and CDR2 YFSETQ. The CDR3 totals 16 residues. The CDR3 region has the DNA TGCGCCAGCAGCTTGGACCCGGGACCTAATGTCGGCGAGCAGTACTTC. Residues: CASSLDPGPNVGEQYF.

This chain joins TRBV28 and TRBJ2-7, with TRBD2 identical over 11 bases. V shed 4 bases and J 4 bases; nucleotides not matched to a gene: 6. Germline values: CDR1 MDHEN, CDR2 SYDVKM. The CDR3 extends over 15 amino acids. The CDR3 nucleotides are TGTGCCAGCAGTTCGAGCGCTAGCGGGAGGTACGAGCAGTACTTC. It encodes CASSSSASGRYEQYF.

This CDR3 reads CASSEWDRGPNQPQHF. The CDR3 DNA sequence: TGCGCCAGCAGTGAGTGGGACAGGGGGCCCAATCAGCCCCAGCATTTT. The rearrangement links TRBV10-2 to TRBJ1-5; 12 nucleotides agree with TRBD1. The CDR3 covers 16 residues. Trimming removed 1 base from V and 3 bases from J; junction bases left unmatched: 1. The germline CDR1 and CDR2 sequences are WSHSY and SAAADI.

The chain joins TRBV11-2 to TRBJ2-1; maybe TRBD2 (6 bases). Trimming removed 4 bases from V and 12 bases from J, with 16 bases in between. The CDR3 totals 13 residues. Germline lookup yields CDR1 SGHAT and CDR2 FQNNGV. The CDR3 DNA is TGTGCCAGCAGCTCGTTCGCCGCAGCGGGGCAGTTCTTC. This gives the protein CASSSFAAAGQFF.

The rearrangement uses TRBV18 and TRBJ2-2; 8 positions agree with TRBD2. The length of the CDR3 is 15 residues. Germline V CDR1 and CDR2: KGHSH, LQKENI. V gave up 6 bases and J gave up 5 bases; unmatched junction bases: 8. CDR3 nucleotides: TGTGCCAGCTCCGTAGGCCTAGCGGGTACCGGGGAGCTGTTTTTT. As protein: CASSVGLAGTGELFF.

This sequence joins TRBV11-3 and TRBJ1-3; no firm D call. V lost 5 bases to trimming and J lost 1 base, with 6 bases between them. The germline V gene encodes CDR1 SGHNT and CDR2 YENEEA. This CDR3 spans 13 amino acids. The CDR3 here is CASSLRSGNTIYF. For the CDR3, the DNA is TGTGCCAGCAGCCTTAGGTCTGGAAACACCATATATTTT.

This clone was detected once. V usage is TRBV7-8 and J usage is TRBJ1-1, with a tentative D call TRBD1 (5 bases). The length of the CDR3 is 17 residues. V lost 5 bases to trimming and J lost 1 base, with 20 bases between them. Germline-derived CDR1 and CDR2 are SGHVS and FQNEAQ. CDR3 sequence: CASSPRGIVGRNTEAFF. CDR3 DNA: TGTGCCAGCAGCCCCCGGGGGATTGTGGGGAGGAACACTGAAGCTTTCTTT. Based on the CDR3 plus reference TRBV7-8 and TRBJ1-1, the full variable domain is GAGVSQSPRYKVAKRGQDVALRCDPISGHVSLFWYQQALGQGPEFLTYFQNEAQLDKSGLPSDRFFAERPEGSVSTLKIQRTQQEDSAVYLCASSPRGIVGRNTEAFFGQGTRLTVV.

The chain couples TRBV2 to TRBJ2-2; TRBD1 matches at 10 bases. CDR1 is SNHLY and CDR2 is FYNNEI in the germline V gene. V trimming: 6 bases; J trimming: 6 bases; junction bases outside the gene matches: 4. The CDR3 contains 14 residues. The CDR3 protein is CASRDGTGAGELFF. In DNA, the CDR3 is TGTGCCAGCAGGGATGGGACAGGGGCCGGGGAGCTGTTTTTT.

As concerns this clone: Different DNA sequences within this sample yield the same CDR3. CDR3 DNA: TGTGCCAGCTGGCGAGGGAACACTGAAGCTTTCTTT. The encoded protein is CASWRGNTEAFF. This rearrangement joins TRBV28 to TRBJ1-1; D gene uncertain. The V gene's germline CDR1 is MDHEN and CDR2 SYDVKM. Trimming took 8 bases from V and 1 from J, leaving 8 bases between them. The CDR3 contains 12 residues.

The CDR3 protein is CASSVTGGFTYNEQFF. Written as DNA, the CDR3 is TGTGCCAGCAGTGTCACAGGGGGTTTCACCTACAATGAGCAGTTCTTC. The chain is built from TRBV28 and TRBJ2-1; 8 positions agree with TRBD1. The CDR3 covers 16 residues. Germline CDR1 reads MDHEN; CDR2 reads SYDVKM. J was trimmed by 2 bases and V by 5 bases; bases with no gene match: 8.

The V and J genes are TRBV4-1 and TRBJ1-2; tentative D call: TRBD1 (5 bases). CDR3 size: 13 residues. The V and J ends lost 4 bases and 7 bases respectively, with 13 bases between them. The germline CDR1 and CDR2 sequences are MGHRA and YSYEKL. The CDR3 nucleotides are TGCGCCAGCAGCCCAGGACAAGATCGTGGCTACACCTTC. Amino acids: CASSPGQDRGYTF.

V and J are TRBV7-2 and TRBJ2-3; tentative D call: TRBD1 (6 bases). The CDR3 is made up of 16 amino acids. V was cut by 5 bases and J by 1 base, with 16 bases left in between. Germline V gives CDR1 SGHTA, CDR2 FQGNSA. CDR3 amino acids: CASSLRPPGGTDTQYF. CDR3 coding DNA: TGTGCCAGCAGCCTCAGGCCCCCAGGGGGCACAGATACGCAGTATTTT.

The rearrangement uses TRBV7-2 and TRBJ2-1; no clear D. This CDR3 comprises 15 residues. Germline V gene data show CDR1 as SGHTA and CDR2 as FQGNSA. Trimming took off 6 bases at V and 4 bases at J, with 16 bases between the two ends. The CDR3 DNA follows: TGTGCCAGCAGTCAGCGCCCCAACCTATACAATGAGCAGTTCTTC. Translation gives CASSQRPNLYNEQFF.

The chain joins TRBV2 to TRBJ1-3; a possible D gene is TRBD1 (5 bases). In germline, CDR1 is SNHLY, CDR2 FYNNEI. This CDR3 comprises 16 residues. With 5 bases removed from V and 4 bases from J, the gap between germline ends came to 18 bases. The CDR3 reads CASSNKRTSIGNTIYF. CDR3 nucleotides: TGTGCCAGCAGTAATAAAAGGACATCTATAGGAAACACCATATATTTT. Based on the CDR3 plus reference TRBV2 and TRBJ1-3, the full variable domain is EPEVTQTPSHQVTQMGQEVILRCVPISNHLYFYWYRQILGQKVEFLVSFYNNEISEKSEIFDDQFSVERPDGSNFTLKIRSTKLEDSAMYFCASSNKRTSIGNTIYFGEGSWLTVV.

This chain connects TRBV20-1 to TRBJ1-5; unclear D gene. V was shortened by 6 bases and J by 7 bases, with 10 bases between the two germline ends. CDR3 length: 11 amino acids. CDR1 and CDR2 from the germline V gene are DFQATT and SNEGSKA (reference sequence). CDR3 DNA: TGCAGTGCGACCATCGGCCAGCCCCAGCATTTT. As protein: CSATIGQPQHF.

The chain couples TRBV6-1 to TRBJ2-3, with 14 bases matching TRBD2. The CDR3 has 18 amino acids. Germline V gene sequence: CDR1 MNHNS, CDR2 SASEGT. The J segment lost 3 bases and the V segment lost 2 bases, leaving 7 bases of the junction unmatched. The CDR3 reads CASSERGLAGVETDTQYF. Here the CDR3 DNA reads TGTGCCAGCAGTGAAAGGGGACTAGCGGGAGTAGAGACAGATACGCAGTATTTT.

The chain links TRBV27 to TRBJ1-2, with TRBD1 as a possible D gene (6 bases). The V gene lost 3 bases and the J gene lost 6 bases, with 11 bases spanning the gap. The CDR3 spans 13 residues. The germline CDR1 and CDR2 sequences are MNHEY and SMNVEV (reference sequence). Written as DNA, the CDR3 is TGTGCCAGCAGTTTTCAGGGGAGCGATGGCTACACCTTC. This translates into CASSFQGSDGYTF.

This clone was seen just once. The gene calls are TRBV28 and TRBJ1-1; D is ambiguous. From germline, CDR1 is MDHEN and CDR2 SYDVKM. V lost 7 bases and J lost 0, with 9 bases in between. This CDR3 region has 13 residues. As DNA, the CDR3 is TGTGCCAGCAACTTTTTGTTGAACACTGAAGCTTTCTTT. Protein product: CASNFLLNTEAFF.

The chain recombines TRBV11-3 with TRBJ1-1; D remains ambiguous. Germline CDR1 reads SGHNT; CDR2 reads YENEEA. The CDR3 is made up of 13 amino acids. With 1 base removed from V and 4 bases from J, the gap between germline ends came to 7 bases. CDR3 sequence: CASSLGVGTEAFF. CDR3 bases: TGTGCCAGCAGCTTAGGGGTGGGCACTGAAGCTTTCTTT.

This clone was recorded a few times. The chain combines TRBV5-1 with TRBJ2-7; 8 nucleotides align to TRBD2. Per the germline V gene, CDR1 is SGHRS and CDR2 is YFSETQ. The CDR3 totals 16 residues. V trimming: 1 base; J trimming: 0 bases; junction bases outside the gene matches: 6. DNA of the CDR3: TGCGCCAGCAGCTTGTATTCAGCGGGAGACTCCTACGAGCAGTACTTC. It specifies CASSLYSAGDSYEQYF.